The 5 T cell receptor beta chains reported below all come from one sample, sequenced in a study of post-analysis software for immune sequencing data. Study results and caveats: Patients used about five TRBV segments, including TRBV5-6, TRBV5-1 and TRBV20-1, more often than controls.

The authors incorporated unique molecular identifiers into the TCR beta cDNA libraries. TCRdb re-derived calls from the PCR reads in MiXCR, one entry per CDR3 protein. This table has more than 500,000 distinct CDR3 sequences, 30% to 40% appearing once. These receptors lack a known antigen. The sample was blood. Every receptor here comes from a girl aged 2-17 years with multiple sclerosis.

This rearrangement joins TRBV5-1 to TRBJ2-1; D call uncertain. V shed 3 bases and J shed 5 bases, with 12 bases lying between them. Per the germline V gene, CDR1 is SGHRS and CDR2 is YFSETQ. The CDR3 sequence is 14 residues long. The CDR3 DNA sequence: TGCGCCAGCAGCTCAAGACTCCAGGACAATGAGCAGTTCTTC. As protein: CASSSRLQDNEQFF.

The rearrangement links TRBV18 to TRBJ1-1; tentatively, D is TRBD1 (6 bases). The CDR3 has 14 amino acids. Germline CDR1 reads KGHSH; CDR2 reads LQKENI. V lost 4 bases and J lost 0, with 9 bases in between. CDR3 in amino acids: CASSQQGMNTEAFF. DNA for the CDR3: TGTGCCAGCTCACAACAGGGTATGAACACTGAAGCTTTCTTT.

This chain uses TRBV5-5 with TRBJ1-2; unclear D gene. Trimming left V 4 bases short and J 8 bases short, with 18 bases between. This CDR3 is built from 14 residues. Germline CDR1 reads SGHKS; CDR2 reads YYEKEE (reference sequence). The CDR3 coding sequence is TGTGCCAGCAGCCTGGATTGGGAGGGCCGGGGCTACACCTTC. Translated: CASSLDWEGRGYTF.

This clonotype was seen a single time. This sequence joins TRBV4-1 and TRBJ2-1, with 9 bases identical to TRBD2. V dropped 4 bases and J dropped 6; count of bases not matched to a gene: 16. The CDR3 length is 18 residues. From germline, CDR1 is MGHRA and CDR2 YSYEKL. CDR3 region: CASSPSDYGGGAGNEQFF. CDR3 DNA: TGCGCCAGCAGCCCCTCTGACTACGGCGGGGGGGCAGGCAATGAGCAGTTCTTC.

The V call is TRBV25-1, the J call TRBJ2-5, with D possibly TRBD2 on 5 matching bases. The CDR3 is 15 residues long. The germline gives CDR1 MGHDK, CDR2 SYGVNS. V lost 2 bases to trimming and J lost 2 bases, with 12 bases between them. The CDR3 reads CASSEDGVQQETQYF. CDR3 coding DNA: TGTGCCAGCAGTGAAGACGGGGTCCAACAAGAGACCCAGTACTTC. Supplemented by reference TRBV25-1 and TRBJ2-5, the full variable domain reads EADIYQTPRYLVIGTGKKITLECSQTMGHDKMYWYQQDPGMELHLIHYSYGVNSTEKGDLSSESTVSRIRTEHFPLTLESARPSHTSQYLCASSEDGVQQETQYFGPGTRLLVL.